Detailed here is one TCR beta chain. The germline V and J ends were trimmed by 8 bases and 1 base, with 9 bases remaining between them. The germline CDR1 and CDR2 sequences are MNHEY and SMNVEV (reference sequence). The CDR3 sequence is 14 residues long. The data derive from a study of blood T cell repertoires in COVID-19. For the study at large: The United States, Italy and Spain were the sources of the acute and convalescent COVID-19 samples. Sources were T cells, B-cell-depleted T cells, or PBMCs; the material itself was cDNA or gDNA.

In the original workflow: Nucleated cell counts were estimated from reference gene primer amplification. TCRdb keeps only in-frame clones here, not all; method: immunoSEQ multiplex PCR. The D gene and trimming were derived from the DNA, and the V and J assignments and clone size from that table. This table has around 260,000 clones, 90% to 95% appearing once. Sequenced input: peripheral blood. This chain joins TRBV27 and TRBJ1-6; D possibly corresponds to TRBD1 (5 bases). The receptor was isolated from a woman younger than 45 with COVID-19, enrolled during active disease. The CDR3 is CASGRGSYNSPLHF. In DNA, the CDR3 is TGTGCCAGCGGCCGGGGGTCCTATAATTCACCCCTCCACTTT.